This T cell receptor (beta chain) was recorded in a study of long-term antiretroviral therapy in people with HIV. General observations from the study: Clones expanded before ART dominated the repertoire at all time points.

This clone occurred a few times. Its antigen is as yet unknown. V dropped 5 bases and J dropped 3 bases, with 5 bases sitting between them. Germline CDR1 is SGHTA and CDR2 is FQGNSA. The CDR3 extends over 11 amino acids. Samples were assayed with immunoSEQ v3.0 at survey level. TCRdb's copy holds only in-frame clones and misses some; the assay was immunoSEQ multiplex PCR. The sample yields roughly 20,000 clones, roughly four fifths seen once. This specimen consisted of unsorted PBMCs, obtained 1.5 years after starting antiretroviral therapy. This chain connects TRBV7-2 to TRBJ2-7, with D uncertain. The TCR originated in a man younger than 40 with HIV. CDR3 amino acids: CASSTIYEQYF. The DNA of the CDR3 is TGTGCCAGCAGCACCATCTACGAGCAGTACTTC.